Below are 14 T cell receptor beta chains sequenced from a single sample in a study of T cell responses to AZD1222 COVID-19 vaccine. The assay was immunoSEQ multiplex PCR, and TCRdb's table has in-frame clones only and misses some. This repertoire shows 180,000 or so clones, about 90% found once; its top ten account for approximately 7.7%. This specimen was peripheral blood, taken on day 0 of AZD1222 vaccination. The origin of the receptors is an adult in good health.

This chain uses TRBV7-6 with TRBJ2-7, with 9 bases identical to TRBD1. V lost 5 bases, J lost 0 bases, and 5 bases stayed unmatched. CDR1 is SGHVS and CDR2 is FNYEAQ in the germline V gene. The CDR3 totals 15 residues. CDR3 bases: TGTGCCAGCAGCCGGGTGACAGGGGGCTCCTACGAGCAGTACTTC. Its protein is CASSRVTGGSYEQYF.

In its sample, this clone was seen once. The chain recombines TRBV28 with TRBJ1-2; possibly TRBD1 for D (5 bases). V lost 8 bases and J lost 5, with 24 bases in between. The CDR3 runs to 16 residues. Germline CDR1 and CDR2: MDHEN and SYDVKM. The CDR3 sequence is CASDPPKGREGYGYTF. CDR3 nucleotides: TGTGCCAGCGACCCTCCGAAGGGCAGGGAGGGATATGGCTACACCTTC.

The chain employs TRBV5-6 and TRBJ2-6; D ambiguous. This CDR3 region has 16 residues. The ends were cut back, 0 bases at V and 0 bases at J, with 7 bases in the middle. Germline V gives CDR1 SGHDT, CDR2 YYEEEE. The DNA for the CDR3 is TGTGCCAGCAGCTTGGGGGTAACCTCTGGGGCCAACGTCCTGACTTTC. Amino acid sequence: CASSLGVTSGANVLTF.

V is TRBV6-1 and J is TRBJ1-5; no reliable D call. V was clipped by 0 bases and J by 4 bases, with 7 bases between them. Germline V gives CDR1 MNHNS, CDR2 SASEGT. The CDR3 is 14 amino acids. The CDR3 coding sequence is TGTGCCAGCAGTGAAGCGACGGATAATCAGCCCCAGCATTTT. This translates into CASSEATDNQPQHF.

This clone was counted many times. The V and J genes are TRBV6-5 and TRBJ1-2, with D tentatively TRBD1 (5 bases). The CDR3 sequence is 15 residues long. With 6 bases removed from V and 4 bases from J, the gap between germline ends came to 18 bases. CDR1 and CDR2 (germline): MNHEY, SVGAGI. In DNA form, the CDR3 reads TGTGCCAGCAGAAAGGCGGGGCCCCAAGCCTATGGCTACACCTTC. It codes for CASRKAGPQAYGYTF.

The V call is TRBV5-3, the J call TRBJ1-5; tentatively, D is TRBD1 (6 bases). TRBV5-3 has ORF status, its function being uncertain. V lost 6 bases, J lost 7 bases, and 14 bases lay in between. This CDR3 has 13 residues. CDR3 loop: CARNEEGEQPQHF. The CDR3 bases are TGTGCCAGAAACGAGGAGGGGGAACAGCCCCAGCATTTT.

The V call is TRBV19, the J call TRBJ2-7; D remains unclear. This CDR3 contains 13 residues. V lost 5 bases and J 3 bases, leaving 11 bases between the germline ends. Germline V CDR1 and CDR2: LNHDA, SQIVND (reference sequence). Here the CDR3 DNA reads TGTGCCAGTAGTCCCCCAGCGAGCTACGAGCAGTACTTC. Translating gives CASSPPASYEQYF.

The chain combines TRBV18 with TRBJ1-1; a weak D match, TRBD1 (5 bases). V gave up 6 bases and J gave up 5 bases, with 13 bases separating them. Germline CDR1 reads KGHSH; CDR2 reads LQKENI. The CDR3 spans 13 residues. The CDR3: CASSVRVETEAFF. Written as DNA, the CDR3 is TGTGCCAGCTCGGTCAGGGTGGAGACTGAAGCTTTCTTT.

The V call is TRBV4-2, the J call TRBJ2-2; D unclear. In germline, CDR1 is LGHNA, CDR2 YNFKEQ. Trimming left V 0 bases short and J 3 bases short, with 11 bases between. The CDR3 covers 16 residues. The CDR3, as DNA: TGTGCCAGCAGCCAAGATCGGACGGCCTACACCGGGGAGCTGTTTTTT. This gives the protein CASSQDRTAYTGELFF.

This clone has only one observation. This CDR3 is CASSYQVPHGELFF. The CDR3 nucleotides read TGTGCCAGCAGTTACCAGGTCCCCCACGGGGAGCTGTTTTTT. V and J are TRBV6-5 and TRBJ2-2; D gene unclear. Per the germline V gene, CDR1 is MNHEY and CDR2 is SVGAGI. V was trimmed by 2 bases and J by 7 bases, leaving 11 bases between them. The CDR3 length is 14 residues.

In its sample, this clone was seen once. This chain uses TRBV25-1 with TRBJ1-4; weak D call: TRBD1 (6 bases). Germline V gene lookup returns CDR1 MGHDK and CDR2 SYGVNS. Trimming pared 8 bases from V and 0 bases from J, leaving 13 bases between. The CDR3 has 15 amino acids. The CDR3, as DNA: TGTGCCAGCCGGCGGGACACCCCAACTAATGAAAAACTGTTTTTT. Translating gives CASRRDTPTNEKLFF.

This clone was recorded once. The V call is TRBV6-2 or TRBV6-3, the J call TRBJ1-4; possibly TRBD1 for D (6 bases). CDR1 is MNHEY and CDR2 is SVGEGT in the germline V gene. Trimming took 2 bases from V and 5 from J, leaving 12 bases between them. The CDR3 loop spans 15 amino acids. The CDR3 reads CASSYSGGLNEKLFF. CDR3 bases: TGTGCCAGCAGTTACAGCGGGGGCCTAAATGAAAAACTGTTTTTT.

The chain is built from TRBV5-6 and TRBJ2-1; D possibly corresponds to TRBD1 (6 bases). The germline gives CDR1 SGHDT, CDR2 YYEEEE. The CDR3 loop spans 16 amino acids. Trimming left V 2 bases short and J 7 bases short, with 19 bases between. The CDR3 is CASSFPGHRLRNEQFF. The CDR3 DNA sequence: TGTGCCAGCAGCTTCCCGGGACACAGGTTGAGGAATGAGCAGTTCTTC.

The gene calls are TRBV10-3 and TRBJ2-3, with 8 bases matching TRBD2. This CDR3 is 16 amino acids long. V dropped 11 bases and J dropped 1; count of bases not matched to a gene: 14. The germline V gene has CDR1 ENHRY and CDR2 SYGVKD. The CDR3 region is CAPPRASGCCTDTQYF. DNA of the CDR3: TGTGCCCCACCCCGAGCTAGCGGGTGTTGCACAGATACGCAGTATTTT.